The source of this T cell receptor beta chain is a study of blood T cells in healthy people across ages. General study findings and limits: There were more naive CD4+ cells and higher diversity in long-lived donors than in aged donors.

With a J-beta primer mix and a sample-barcoded 5' primer, a second PCR ran about 7 to 12 cycles. TCRdb independently ran MiXCR on the 5' RACE reads; one entry per CDR3 protein. The sample consists of 900,000 to 950,000 distinct CDR3 sequences, roughly 28% of them appearing once. This clonotype was recorded at least ten times. Its antigen is unidentified. The CDR3 runs to 16 residues. Deletions cut 5 bases from V and 0 bases from J, with 17 bases between. The germline gives CDR1 SGHTA, CDR2 FQGNSA. This sample was shared with a second study, whose subject was T cells of mothers and their children.

The receptor comes from a woman aged 40 to 50 in good health. Sequenced sample: blood. The chain couples TRBV7-2 to TRBJ2-7; either TRBD1 or TRBD2 may fit D (7 bases each). CDR3 in amino acids: CASSAPGRDSSYEQYF. Written as DNA, the CDR3 is TGTGCCAGCAGCGCACCGGGGAGGGACAGCTCCTACGAGCAGTACTTC.